The clone carrying this T cell receptor beta chain was seen more than once but under ten times. Antigen specificity is unknown. The sample belongs to a study of CD8 T cells in ankylosing spondylitis. Study outcomes and limitations: Within ankylosing spondylitis blood, a TCR beta motif made up of seven to nine highly homologous variants appeared to be characteristic. There was reportedly significant enrichment of clones that were disease-linked in matched ankylosing spondylitis synovial fluid. Disease-linked clones proved CD8+ and comparatively uncommon in peripheral blood.

Libraries of TCR beta came from quantitative 5'-RACE with molecular barcodes. TCRdb analysed the 5' RACE reads with MiXCR anew, one entry per CDR3 protein. The sample lists 200,000 to 250,000 distinct CDR3 sequences; roughly 10% were seen once. Germline V gene sequence: CDR1 SQVTM, CDR2 ANQGSEA. Deletions cut 7 bases from V and 3 bases from J, with 12 bases between. CDR3 length: 12 amino acids. This clonotype was obtained from a male donor with ankylosing spondylitis or in good health (not recorded which). The chain is built from TRBV29-1 and TRBJ1-1; unclear D gene. Sequenced: blood, either unsorted or a sorted T cell fraction (not recorded which). CDR3 coding DNA: TGCAGCGCCCGCCCGGTTGACACTGAAGCTTTCTTT. Its protein is CSARPVDTEAFF.